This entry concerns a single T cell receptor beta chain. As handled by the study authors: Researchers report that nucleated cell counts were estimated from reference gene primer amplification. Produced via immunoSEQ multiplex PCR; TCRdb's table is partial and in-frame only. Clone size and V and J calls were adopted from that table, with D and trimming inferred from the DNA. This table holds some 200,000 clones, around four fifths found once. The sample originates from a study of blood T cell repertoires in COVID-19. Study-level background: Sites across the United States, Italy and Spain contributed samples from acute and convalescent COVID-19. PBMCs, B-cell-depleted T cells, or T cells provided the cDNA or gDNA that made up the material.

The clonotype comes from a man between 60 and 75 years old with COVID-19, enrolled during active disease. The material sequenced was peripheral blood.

CDR3 residues: CASSQLGGITEAFF. The CDR3 DNA sequence: TGTGCCAGCAGCCAACTTGGGGGCATTACTGAAGCTTTCTTT. This chain uses TRBV3-1 (or the pseudogene TRBV3-2) with TRBJ1-1; D is possibly TRBD1 (6 bases). CDR3 size: 14 residues. V gave up 2 bases and J gave up 5 bases, with 12 bases separating them. Looked up from germline, CDR1 is LGHDT and CDR2 is YNNKEL (reference sequence).